The T cell receptor beta chain under discussion was sequenced for a study of T cell responses to AZD1222 COVID-19 vaccine. Study-wide points: Clonal diversity may have been underestimated, and the donors were mostly white British, with more females than males. With two AZD1222 doses given, Spike-specific TCR breadth and depth both rose.

Per germline, CDR1 SEHNR and CDR2 FQNEAQ (reference sequence). Trimming took 6 bases from V and 1 from J, leaving 12 bases between them. The CDR3 has 15 residues. Generated by immunoSEQ multiplex PCR, the TCRdb table keeps only in-frame clones and is missing some. The data hold about 190,000 clones, with approximately 94% observed a single time. Details on this clone: Its antigen is currently unknown.

This sequence joins TRBV7-9 and TRBJ2-2, with a possible D match to TRBD2 (6 bases). Sample: peripheral blood, taken on day 0 of AZD1222 vaccination. This clonotype was obtained from an adult in good health. This chain's CDR3 is CASSPGEWNTGELFF. The CDR3 DNA reads as TGTGCCAGCAGTCCGGGGGAGTGGAACACCGGGGAGCTGTTTTTT.